Following are 17 T cell receptor beta chains from one sample sequenced in a study of T cells in Graves' hyperthyroidism and ophthalmopathy. TCR beta CDR3 regions were amplified from RNA transcripts. Researchers ran a first-round RT-PCR on the TCR CDR3 using the HTBI primer set. TCRdb redid the calling of the multiplex PCR reads with MiXCR, one entry per CDR3 protein. The sample carries under 450,000 distinct CDR3 sequences, roughly 13% recorded once. The sequenced material came from blood. The receptors derive from a man aged 25-40 years with Graves' hyperthyroidism that later progressed to Graves' ophthalmopathy.

This clonotype was seen repeatedly, ten times or more. This sequence joins TRBV18 and TRBJ1-1; no definite D call. Germline CDR1 is KGHSH and CDR2 is LQKENI. This CDR3 is built from 14 residues. V lost 0 bases to trimming and J lost 5 bases, with 10 bases between them. The CDR3 DNA follows: TGTGCCAGCTCACCACCTTTGTCGGGGACTGAAGCTTTCTTT. It codes for CASSPPLSGTEAFF. The entire variable domain, with the rest obtained from reference TRBV18 and TRBJ1-1, is as follows: NAGVMQNPRHLVRRRGQEARLRCSPMKGHSHVYWYRQLPEEGLKFMVYLQKENIIDESGMPKERFSAEFPKEGPSILRIQQVVRGDSAAYFCASSPPLSGTEAFFGQGTRLTVV.

This clonotype was seen ten or more times. The CDR3 nucleotides are TGTGCCAGCAGTAGAATAGGGGCGTCCTACGAGCAGTACTTC. This gives the protein CASSRIGASYEQYF. The gene calls are TRBV28 and TRBJ2-7; D perhaps matches TRBD1 (5 bases). CDR1 and CDR2 (germline): MDHEN, SYDVKM. The germline V and J ends were trimmed by 5 bases and 1 base, with 12 bases remaining between them. The CDR3 sequence is 14 residues long.

This clonotype was picked up many times. The genes are TRBV12-3 or TRBV12-4 and TRBJ2-2, with 8 bases identical to TRBD1. V lost 1 base, J lost 5 bases, and 0 bases stayed unmatched. CDR3 size: 14 residues. The CDR3 reads CASSLGTGTGELFF. The CDR3 DNA follows: TGTGCCAGCAGTTTAGGGACAGGGACCGGGGAGCTGTTTTTT.

This clonotype occurred many times. The chain employs TRBV6-1 and TRBJ2-1; 9 positions match TRBD2. V gave up 6 bases and J gave up 2 bases; unmatched junction bases: 8. The CDR3 loop spans 16 amino acids. Per germline, CDR1 MNHNS and CDR2 SASEGT. The CDR3 spells CASRQQAGGTYNEQFF. CDR3 nucleotide sequence: TGTGCCAGCAGGCAACAAGCGGGGGGCACCTACAATGAGCAGTTCTTC.

Many counts were recorded for this clonotype. The chain combines TRBV2 with TRBJ2-7; D perhaps matches TRBD1 (5 bases). The CDR3 has 12 residues. The V gene's germline CDR1 is SNHLY and CDR2 FYNNEI. Trimming took off 8 bases at V and 2 bases at J, with 10 bases between the two ends. The CDR3 DNA is TGTGCCAGCGGCTCAGGGACCTACGAGCAGTACTTC. Its protein is CASGSGTYEQYF.

The rearrangement links TRBV20-1 to TRBJ2-7; 9 nucleotides agree with TRBD2. Per germline, CDR1 DFQATT and CDR2 SNEGSKA (reference sequence). The CDR3 is 16 residues long. The junction had 11 bases not matched to a gene; V was cut back by 3 bases and J by 2 bases. CDR3 region: CSASLVAGVMAYEQYF. CDR3 bases: TGCAGTGCTAGTTTAGTAGCGGGGGTTATGGCCTACGAGCAGTACTTC.

This clonotype was detected ten times or more. The rearrangement joins TRBV6-1 to TRBJ1-1, with D unclear. The CDR3 has 13 amino acids. V gave up 4 bases and J gave up 6 bases, with 12 bases separating them. Germline V lookup: CDR1 MNHNS, CDR2 SASEGT. Written as DNA, the CDR3 is TGTGCCAGCAGTGTATCGTGGGCCTCTGAAGCTTTCTTT. Amino acids: CASSVSWASEAFF.

This clonotype was recorded many times. This sequence joins TRBV6-1 and TRBJ2-3, with D perhaps given as TRBD1 or TRBD2 (5 bases each). V was pared by 1 base and J by 6 bases, with 8 bases between. The germline V gene encodes CDR1 MNHNS and CDR2 SASEGT. The CDR3 totals 13 residues. The CDR3: CASSEGGGDTQYF. The CDR3 DNA sequence: TGTGCCAGCAGTGAAGGGGGCGGGGATACGCAGTATTTT.

This clonotype was recorded many times. The chain is built from TRBV6-2 or TRBV6-3 and TRBJ2-7; D is perhaps TRBD2 (5 bases). Germline values: CDR1 MNHEY, CDR2 SVGEGT. The CDR3 extends over 15 amino acids. Trimming shortened V by 6 bases and J by 7 bases, and 22 bases separated the two germline ends. CDR3 sequence: CASRTHNRTRLEQYF. The CDR3 DNA follows: TGTGCCAGCAGGACTCATAACAGAACTAGGCTTGAGCAGTACTTC.

Concerning this clonotype: A much larger clone lies one base from this, so it may be a read error. This rearrangement joins TRBV18 to TRBJ1-5; D unresolved. The CDR3 covers 13 residues. Germline CDR1 is KGHSH and CDR2 is LQKENI. The CDR3 spells CASSPAVNQPHHF. In DNA, the CDR3 is TGTGCCAGCTCACCGGCAGTCAATCAGCCCCATCATTTT.

This clonotype was counted at least ten times. The chain combines TRBV30 with TRBJ1-2, with D possibly matching TRBD1 (5 bases). V was cut by 0 bases and J by 0 bases, with 11 bases left in between. The CDR3 covers 15 residues. Germline V gene sequence: CDR1 GTSNPN, CDR2 SVGIG (reference sequence). CDR3 amino acids: CAWSVRRGPNYGYTF. The CDR3 coding sequence is TGTGCCTGGAGTGTACGTAGGGGACCTAACTATGGCTACACCTTC.

This clonotype appeared a few times. The chain couples TRBV25-1 to TRBJ2-1; a possible D gene is TRBD2 (6 bases). The CDR3 is made up of 12 amino acids. CDR1 MGHDK and CDR2 SYGVNS come from the germline V gene. Trimming took off 3 bases at V and 9 bases at J, with 9 bases between the two ends. For the CDR3, the DNA is TGTGCCAGCAGTGATGGAGGGTTTGAGCAGTTCTTC. This codes for CASSDGGFEQFF.

The genes are TRBV10-3 and TRBJ2-5; 9 nucleotides align to TRBD1. The CDR3 contains 18 residues. The germline gives CDR1 ENHRY, CDR2 SYGVKD. With 8 bases clipped from V and 2 bases from J, the junction kept 18 bases outside the gene matches. This chain's CDR3 is CAIGGETGGIPLQETQYF. The CDR3 bases are TGTGCCATCGGGGGAGAGACAGGGGGGATACCTTTACAAGAGACCCAGTACTTC.

The sample holds many counts of this clonotype. The chain carries TRBV5-1 and TRBJ1-1; the D is unclear. The V gene lost 0 bases and the J gene lost 6 bases, with 9 bases spanning the gap. Per the germline V gene, CDR1 is SGHRS and CDR2 is YFSETQ. This CDR3 is 13 amino acids long. The CDR3 bases are TGCGCCAGCAGCTTGGGAGAGAGGGCTGAAGCTTTCTTT. The encoded protein is CASSLGERAEAFF.

This clonotype occurred many times. The V call is TRBV28, the J call TRBJ2-3, with a possible D match to TRBD1 (7 bases). Germline V gene sequence: CDR1 MDHEN, CDR2 SYDVKM. V dropped 6 bases and J dropped 2 bases, with 18 bases sitting between them. There are 16 residues in the CDR3. Here the CDR3 reads CASRTTPGGPTDTQYF. The CDR3 nucleotides are TGTGCCAGCAGGACCACCCCAGGGGGGCCCACAGATACGCAGTATTTT.

The genes are TRBV2 and TRBJ2-2, with D maybe TRBD1 (6 bases). The CDR3 is 15 amino acids. The ends were cut back, 4 bases at V and 0 bases at J, with 9 bases in the middle. In germline, CDR1 is SNHLY, CDR2 FYNNEI. In nucleotides, the CDR3 is TGTGCCAGCAGTGGGGGGACAACGAACACCGGGGAGCTGTTTTTT. Encoded protein: CASSGGTTNTGELFF.

This clonotype has ten or more counts. This sequence joins TRBV12-3 or TRBV12-4 and TRBJ2-7, with D unclear. The V end was cut by 6 bases, the J end by 2 bases, with 14 bases between. The CDR3 totals 14 residues. This CDR3 is CASSPSTVPYEQYF. CDR3 DNA: TGTGCCAGCAGCCCCTCGACGGTCCCCTACGAGCAGTACTTC.